The clone carrying this TCR beta chain was seen many times. Its antigen is unknown. CDR3 size: 17 residues. The V gene's germline CDR1 is SEHNR and CDR2 FQNEAQ (reference sequence). V lost 5 bases and J lost 3; bases outside the gene matches: 8. This entry belongs to a study of CD8+CD57+ T cells in acquired aplastic anemia. Across the study: Mean DNA quantity obtained from sorted CD4+ and CD8+ cells was about 3 ug.

CDR3 and TCR beta VDJ profiling relied on genomic DNA as the template. TCRdb reanalysed the reads using MiXCR and keeps one entry per CDR3 protein. This table has 200,000 to 300,000 distinct CDR3 sequences, 40% to 50% appearing once. In patients chosen for sequencing, flow cytometry had shown CD8+CD57+ cell expansion. No therapy had been given to the patients at the time of blood sampling. Findings and limits, study-wide: Patients and controls were not found to differ significantly in CD8+ Simpson's diversity. The same twenty-nine CD8+ CDR3 sequences occurred in patients and in controls.

The rearrangement uses TRBV7-9 and TRBJ2-6, with 9 bases that match TRBD1. Material: sorted CD4+, CD8+, or CD8+CD57+ T cells (not recorded which) from PBMCs. This TCR derives from a human donor with aplastic anemia. The CDR3 loop reads CASSQYRGHGGANVLTF. DNA for the CDR3: TGTGCCAGCAGCCAGTACAGGGGGCATGGTGGGGCCAACGTCCTGACTTTC. Combining the CDR3 with reference TRBV7-9 and TRBJ2-6 gives the whole variable domain DTGVSQNPRHKITKRGQNVTFRCDPISEHNRLYWYRQTLGQGPEFLTYFQNEAQLEKSRLLSDRFSAERPKGSFSTLEIQRTEQGDSAMYLCASSQYRGHGGANVLTFGAGSRLTVL.